Listed below are T cell receptor beta chains from one sample, sequenced in a study of regulatory T cells in long-lasting Graves disease. TCRdb processed the multiplex PCR reads anew with MiXCR; each CDR3 protein has one entry. This table holds about 620,000 distinct CDR3 sequences, roughly 15% found once. A further study also used this sample, focusing on T cells in Graves' hyperthyroidism and ophthalmopathy.

Source: peripheral blood mononuclear cells (PBMCs), taken at new diagnosis, from a patient treated with antithyroid drugs. These receptors all come from a woman aged 25 to 45 with Graves disease. Each CDR3 is given with its conserved first and last residue. D genes are given only for firm matches. The size entry is marked missing in some rows and otherwise reads once, few, many or a size class.

abundance,j_gene,d_gene,len,v_gene,CDR3nt,CDR3aa
few,TRBJ2-1,TRBD2,15,TRBV27,TGTGCCAGCAGTTCCGGGACTAGCGGGAAAAATGAGCAGTTCTTC,CASSSGTSGKNEQFF
few,TRBJ2-5,TRBD1,14,TRBV5-6,TGTGCCAGCAGCCCACCGGGACAGGGGGAGACCCAGTACTTC,CASSPPGQGETQYF
many,TRBJ2-7,TRBD2,16,TRBV28,TGTGCCAGCACCGATGGACTAGCGGGAGCATTCTACGAGCAGTACTTC,CASTDGLAGAFYEQYF
many,TRBJ1-2,.,14,TRBV12-3/TRBV12-4,TGTGCCAGCAGTACAGGGATAGTGCTGAATGGCTACACCTTC,CASSTGIVLNGYTF
many,TRBJ2-1,.,17,TRBV28,TGTGCCAGCAGTTTACCCTTGGGTAGCGGAGATTACAATGAGCAGTTCTTC,CASSLPLGSGDYNEQFF
few,TRBJ2-3,TRBD2,15,TRBV7-9,TGTGCCAGCAGTCTCCTTAGCGGGAGCACAGATACGCAGTATTTT,CASSLLSGSTDTQYF
.,TRBJ2-4,.,15,TRBV29-1,TGCAGCGTTGAGTTCCCACCATCAGCCAAAAACATTCAGTACTTC,CSVEFPPSAKNIQYF
.,TRBJ2-7,TRBD1,16,TRBV6-1,TGTGCCAGCAGTGGCGCGGCCGGGACAGGGATCTACGAGCAGTACTTC,CASSGAAGTGIYEQYF
few,TRBJ2-7,.,17,TRBV5-1,TGCGCCAGCAGCTTTACGGGTCTGGCGGGAATGTCCTACGAGCAGTACTTC,CASSFTGLAGMSYEQYF
many,TRBJ2-7,TRBD1,13,TRBV28,TGTGCCAGCAGTGTTTCAGGGGGCTCCGATCAGTACTTC,CASSVSGGSDQYF
many,TRBJ2-3,.,14,TRBV12-5,TGTGCTAGTGGTTTGGGAACAGGGTCAGAGACGCAGTATTTT,CASGLGTGSETQYF
few,TRBJ2-1,TRBD2,16,TRBV20-1,TGCAGTGCCCCGCAGCAAGCGGGAGTCTCCTACAATGAGCAGTTCTTC,CSAPQQAGVSYNEQFF
many,TRBJ2-3,.,15,TRBV2,TGTGCCAGCAGACCAAGTTCTTCGGTGATAGATACGCAGTATTTT,CASRPSSSVIDTQYF
many,TRBJ2-1,TRBD2,14,TRBV7-2,TGTGCCAGCAGCATAGCGGGAGGGCCGGGTGAGCAGTTCTTC,CASSIAGGPGEQFF
few,TRBJ1-3,.,16,TRBV6-5,TGTGCCAGCAGTTTAACCGGGGCCCTCTCTGGAAACACCATATATTTT,CASSLTGALSGNTIYF
many,TRBJ2-7,.,13,TRBV15,TGTGCCACCAGCGCCCGGGGCCTCTACGAGCAGTACTTC,CATSARGLYEQYF
.,TRBJ2-1,.,16,TRBV5-8,TGTGCCAGCAGCGCTAGTTTCAGCGGCCCCTACAATGAGCAGTTCTTC,CASSASFSGPYNEQFF
few,TRBJ2-2,.,13,TRBV7-2,TGTGCCAGCAGCCAAATCCGGGTCGGGGAGCTGTTTTTT,CASSQIRVGELFF
few,TRBJ2-2,.,17,TRBV15,TGTGCCACCAGCAGAGATTTAGACGTGGTGGTCACCGGGGAGCTGTTTTTT,CATSRDLDVVVTGELFF
.,TRBJ1-2,.,12,TRBV7-2,TGTGCCAGCAGCTTAGGCCAGGCTGGCTACACCTTC,CASSLGQAGYTF
once,TRBJ2-5,.,16,TRBV20-1,TGCAGTGCTAGAGAGAGTCTTGCGGGGAAACAAGAGACCCAGTACTTC,CSARESLAGKQETQYF
few,TRBJ1-3,TRBD1,16,TRBV15,TGTGCCACCAGCAGAGGGACAGGGGGACCTGGAAACACCATATATTTT,CATSRGTGGPGNTIYF
.,TRBJ1-2,.,18,TRBV29-1,TGCAGCGTTAGCCCCCGGGTGAGCCCAGGAAGCTTGGGAGGTGGCTACACCTTC,CSVSPRVSPGSLGGGYTF
.,TRBJ2-7,.,14,TRBV6-1,TGTGCCAGCACCCAACGACAGGAGAACTACGAGCAGTACTTC,CASTQRQENYEQYF
few,TRBJ2-3,TRBD2,21,TRBV4-1,TGCGCCAGCAGCCAGCCCCCCCTAGTACTAGCGGGAGCTCAGTCCACAGATACGCAGTATTTT,CASSQPPLVLAGAQSTDTQYF
.,TRBJ1-3,.,15,TRBV5-1,TGCGCCAGCAGCTTGGATTTCCGATCTGGAAACACCATATATTTT,CASSLDFRSGNTIYF
many,TRBJ2-3,.,18,TRBV27,TGTGCCAGCAGTTTATCCCCCTCGCGGGATAAGTTGACAGATACGCAGTATTTT,CASSLSPSRDKLTDTQYF
.,TRBJ1-5,.,16,TRBV4-1,TGCGCCAGCAGCCAAGGGGGTTGGGGAAGCAATCAGCCCCAGCATTTT,CASSQGGWGSNQPQHF
.,TRBJ2-7,TRBD1,15,TRBV28,TGTGCCAGCAGTAGAGAAGGACAGGGGGCCAACGAGCAGTACTTC,CASSREGQGANEQYF
many,TRBJ2-1,.,12,TRBV20-1,TGCAGTGCTAGGGGGACATTCCATGGGCAGTTCTTC,CSARGTFHGQFF
many,TRBJ1-1,.,13,TRBV28,TGTGCCAGCAGCTTCCAGGGAAACACTGAAGCTTTCTTT,CASSFQGNTEAFF
.,TRBJ2-1,TRBD2,15,TRBV6-5,TGTGCCAGCAGTTCTTCTAGCGGGAGGAACAATGAGCAGTTCTTC,CASSSSSGRNNEQFF
many,TRBJ2-7,TRBD2,14,TRBV27,TGTGCCAGCAGCCTCCTAGCGGGAGTGGGTGAGCAGTACTTC,CASSLLAGVGEQYF
.,TRBJ1-1,.,15,TRBV5-1,TGTGCCAGCAGCTTGTCTCCGGGAAGCTGGACTGAAGCTTTCTTT,CASSLSPGSWTEAFF
few,TRBJ2-3,.,15,TRBV7-7,TGTGCTAGCAGCTTAAGTCCTAGTCCCACAGATACGCAGTATTTT,CASSLSPSPTDTQYF
many,TRBJ1-2,TRBD1,13,TRBV2,TGTGCCAGCAGTAGGACAGGGGGCGTTGGCTACACCTTC,CASSRTGGVGYTF
many,TRBJ2-1,TRBD2,18,TRBV5-1,TGCGCCAGCAGCTTGGCCGGTGTCAGGGCTAGCGGGACTAGTGAGCAGTTCTTC,CASSLAGVRASGTSEQFF
.,TRBJ2-3,TRBD2,15,TRBV20-1,TGCAGTGCTGGGACTAGCGGGAGTAGCACAGATACGCAGTATTTT,CSAGTSGSSTDTQYF
.,TRBJ2-3,TRBD2,16,TRBV27,TGTGCCAGCAGTATTAGCGGGCTCAGATCCACAGATACGCAGTATTTT,CASSISGLRSTDTQYF
many,TRBJ2-1,.,13,TRBV3-1,TGTGCCAGCAGCCAGGACGATTGGGATGAGCAGTTCTTC,CASSQDDWDEQFF
few,TRBJ2-1,.,15,TRBV7-9,TGTGCCAGCAGCTTGGACTCCAGAGAGGCCGGTGAGCAGTTCTTC,CASSLDSREAGEQFF
.,TRBJ2-1,.,13,TRBV6-1,TGTGCCACATCACTTAACAGGGAGTGGGGTCGGTTCTTC,CATSLNREWGRFF
few,TRBJ2-2,.,13,TRBV7-9,TGTGCCAGCAGCCCCTCTTACACCGGGGAGCTGTTTTTT,CASSPSYTGELFF
many,TRBJ1-1,.,14,TRBV19,TGTGCCAGTACCTTGGACAGATCGAACACTGAAGCTTTCTTT,CASTLDRSNTEAFF
many,TRBJ2-2,.,14,TRBV7-9,TGTGCCAGCAGTTTGTTGGCGGGAACCGGGGAGCTGTTTTTT,CASSLLAGTGELFF
many,TRBJ1-1,.,16,TRBV28,TGTGCCAGCAGTCCCCAGTTGGGTACTATGAACACTGAAGCTTTCTTT,CASSPQLGTMNTEAFF
many,TRBJ2-7,TRBD2,14,TRBV5-1,TGCGCCAGCAGACTAGCGGCCGGCTCCTACGAGCAGTACTTC,CASRLAAGSYEQYF
.,TRBJ1-4,.,13,TRBV30,TGTGCCTGGTCACGGGACATTAATGAAAAACTGTTTTTT,CAWSRDINEKLFF